The rows below give T cell receptor beta chains drawn from one sample of a study of cytomegalovirus exposure and HLA in healthy donors. Sequenced by immunoSEQ multiplex PCR; TCRdb stores in-frame clones only, minus some. Here the sample spans about 100,000 clones, approximately 76% being singletons. The source material was PBMCs. These receptors originate from a man younger than 30 in good health and CMV-seronegative. Both conserved end residues are part of each CDR3. Each record gives: D gene, clone size, J gene, V gene, CDR3 DNA, CDR3 protein. D genes are given only for firm matches. Some rows mark clone size as missing; the rest say once, few, many or name a class of expanded clone.

>TRBD2|NA|TRBJ2-7|TRBV18
TGTGCCAGCTCACCCCCTTCGGGAGCGGGGCCTACCTACGAGCAGTACTTC
CASSPPSGAGPTYEQYF
>TRBD1|NA|TRBJ1-1|TRBV10-3
TGTGCCACCCGGACAGGGGGGAACACTGAAGCTTTCTTT
CATRTGGNTEAFF
>NA|few|TRBJ2-5|TRBV21-1
TGTGCCAGCAGCAAAGATGGTATCAGGGACAGCGTACGAGAGACCCAGTACTTC
CASSKDGIRDSVRETQYF
>TRBD1|NA|TRBJ2-7|TRBV14
TGTGCCAGCAGCCCCCGGGACAGGGGCAATTACGAGCAGTACTTC
CASSPRDRGNYEQYF
>NA|NA|TRBJ1-1|TRBV5-1
TGCGCCAGCAGCTTGGCCCCCCGGGAAATGGGCACTGAAGCTTTCTTT
CASSLAPREMGTEAFF
>NA|NA|TRBJ2-5|TRBV5-6
TGTGCCAGCAGCTTGTATGGGAGCGAAGAGACCCAGTACTTC
CASSLYGSEETQYF
>TRBD1|NA|TRBJ2-7|TRBV7-8
TGTGCCAGCAGCTTAGGAGTCAGGGGGCATGGGGAGCAGTACTTC
CASSLGVRGHGEQYF
>TRBD2|NA|TRBJ2-3|TRBV4-3
TGCGCCAGCAGCCAAGAAGTGCGAGCGGGGGGACGAGATACGCAGTATTTT
CASSQEVRAGGRDTQYF
>NA|NA|TRBJ1-3|TRBV19
TGTGCCAGTAGCCGGACAGTCTCCTCTGGAAACACCATATATTTT
CASSRTVSSGNTIYF
>NA|NA|TRBJ2-3|TRBV5-6
TGTGCCAGCAGCTTGGACAGTGCTAGCACAGATACGCAGTATTTT
CASSLDSASTDTQYF
>NA|NA|TRBJ1-4|TRBV9
TGTGCCAGCAGCCCCCGGGCAGGGAATGACGAAAAACTGTTTTTT
CASSPRAGNDEKLFF
>NA|NA|TRBJ1-1|TRBV9
TGTGCCAGCAGCGGAGACATATACAACACTGAAGCTTTCTTT
CASSGDIYNTEAFF
>NA|NA|TRBJ1-2|TRBV5-3
TGTGCCAGAAGCCCGGTCGCGGGCGGCTACCCCTTC
CARSPVAGGYPF
>TRBD1|NA|TRBJ1-2|TRBV13
TGTGCCAGCAGCTTAAGAGGGGCCGGGACAGATAATGATTATGGCTACCCCTTC
CASSLRGAGTDNDYGYPF
>NA|NA|TRBJ1-1|TRBV2
TGTGCCAGCAGTGGGGATCAGGGCAGCGGGAGCTTGGACTTT
CASSGDQGSGSLDF
>TRBD2|NA|TRBJ2-7|TRBV27
TGTGCCAGCAGTTTACGCTCCTCCTTGGGGGGGGGCGAGCAGTACTTC
CASSLRSSLGGGEQYF
>NA|NA|TRBJ1-4|TRBV5-4
TGTGCCAGCAGACCAGAGGATAATGAAAAACTGTTTTTT
CASRPEDNEKLFF
>NA|NA|TRBJ2-7|TRBV27
TGTGCCAGCAGTTTAACCCCGGTTCGAACCTACGAGCAGTACTTC
CASSLTPVRTYEQYF
>NA|NA|TRBJ2-3|TRBV7-2
TGTGCCAGCAGCTTATCGAGGGTTTCCACAGATACGCAGTATTTT
CASSLSRVSTDTQYF
>TRBD1|NA|TRBJ2-5|TRBV7-9
TGTGCCAGCAGCCAGACAGGGGGCTTAGAGACCCAGTACTTC
CASSQTGGLETQYF
>NA|NA|TRBJ1-2|TRBV9
TGTGCCAGCAGCGTGGACCCCACAGGGACCTATGGCTACACCTTC
CASSVDPTGTYGYTF
>TRBD1|NA|TRBJ1-2|TRBV29-1
TGCAGCGTTGAACCAGGGGGCACCTATGGCTACACCTTC
CSVEPGGTYGYTF
>TRBD2|NA|TRBJ2-1|TRBV11-3
TGTGCCAGCAGCTTAGAACTAGCGGGGGGTTACAATGAGCAGTTCTTC
CASSLELAGGYNEQFF
>TRBD2|NA|TRBJ2-3|TRBV9
TGTGCCAGCAGCTCCCATACCGGGACTACTTTGTCGGGAGATACGCAGTATTTT
CASSSHTGTTLSGDTQYF
>NA|NA|TRBJ2-7|TRBV5-1
TGCGCCAGCAGCTTGGCTGACTACTACGAGCAGTACTTC
CASSLADYYEQYF
>NA|few|TRBJ2-7|TRBV7-9
TGTGCCAGCAGCCCCTCTGGGACACCGACTCTACACGAGCAGTACTTC
CASSPSGTPTLHEQYF
>NA|NA|TRBJ2-5|TRBV5-4
TGTGCCAGCAGCTTGGGTGGGGGCAAGGAGACCCAGTACTTC
CASSLGGGKETQYF
>NA|NA|TRBJ1-1|TRBV2
TGTGCCAGCAGTCAGGACAAAATGAACACTGAAGCTTTCTTT
CASSQDKMNTEAFF
>NA|NA|TRBJ2-7|TRBV19
TGTGCCAGTAGTATAAAGGCAGGGAACTCCTACGAGCAGTACTTC
CASSIKAGNSYEQYF
>TRBD1|NA|TRBJ1-6|TRBV13
TGTGCCAGCAGCCACAGGGGAGGATATAATTCACCCCTCCACTTT
CASSHRGGYNSPLHF
>TRBD1|few|TRBJ2-2|TRBV7-9
TGTGCCAGCAGCTTAGGGACAGGGGACACCGGGGAGCTGTTTTTT
CASSLGTGDTGELFF
>NA|NA|TRBJ1-3|TRBV5-1
TGCGCCAGCAGCTTGTCAGGGACTGGAAACACCATATATTTT
CASSLSGTGNTIYF
>TRBD2|NA|TRBJ2-1|TRBV28
TGTGCCAGCAGTCCACTAGCGGGGGTTTTCAATGAGCAGTTCTTC
CASSPLAGVFNEQFF
>NA|NA|TRBJ1-4|TRBV28
TGTGCCAGCAGCCAGGGAACGAAAGGACATCTGTTTTTT
CASSQGTKGHLFF
>NA|NA|TRBJ2-3|TRBV9
TGTGCCAGCAGCTTAAAAGATACGCAGTATTTT
CASSLKDTQYF
>TRBD1|NA|TRBJ1-5|TRBV18
TGTGCCAGCTCATTCACAGGGGTGGGTAATCAGCCCCAGCATTTT
CASSFTGVGNQPQHF
>TRBD2|NA|TRBJ2-1|TRBV7-2
TGTGCCAGCAGCTTAGCAACTAGCGGGGGAAGCTACAATGAGCAGTTCTTC
CASSLATSGGSYNEQFF
>NA|NA|TRBJ1-2|TRBV27
TGTGCCAGCAGTTCCCATACTTTTTGGGGCTACCCCTTC
CASSSHTFWGYPF
>NA|NA|TRBJ1-1|TRBV9
TGTGCCAGCAGCGTAGCAGGGGCATCGAACACTGAAGCTTTCTTT
CASSVAGASNTEAFF
>TRBD1|NA|TRBJ1-1|TRBV7-9
TGTGCCAGCAGCTTGGGACAGGGGGTGTTGACTGAAGCTTTCTTT
CASSLGQGVLTEAFF
>NA|NA|TRBJ1-2|TRBV6-1
TGTGCCAGCAGTGAAGCGCTTGACACCGGCTATGGCTACCCCTTC
CASSEALDTGYGYPF
>TRBD2|NA|TRBJ2-1|TRBV6-5
TGTGCCAGCAGCCCCACGGGCGGGGGGGTTGGTGAGCAGTTCTTC
CASSPTGGGVGEQFF